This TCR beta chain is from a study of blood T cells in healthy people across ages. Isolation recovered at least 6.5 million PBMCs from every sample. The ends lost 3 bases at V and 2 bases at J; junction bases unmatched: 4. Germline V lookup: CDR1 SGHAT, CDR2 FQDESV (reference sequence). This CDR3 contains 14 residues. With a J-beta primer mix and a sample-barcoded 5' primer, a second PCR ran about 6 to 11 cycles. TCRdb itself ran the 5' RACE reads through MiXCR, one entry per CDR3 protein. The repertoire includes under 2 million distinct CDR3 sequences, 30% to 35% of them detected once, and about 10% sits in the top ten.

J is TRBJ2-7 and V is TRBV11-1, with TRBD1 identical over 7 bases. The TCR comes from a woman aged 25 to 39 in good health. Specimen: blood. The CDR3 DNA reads TGTGCCAGCAGCTTTCACAGGGGCCCCTACGAGCAGTACTTC. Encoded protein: CASSFHRGPYEQYF.